The 30 T cell receptor beta chains reported below all come from one sample, sequenced in a study of T cell clonality in common variable immunodeficiency. Some clones are missing from TCRdb's copy, which holds only in-frame ones; the method was immunoSEQ multiplex PCR. Sampling found around 39,000 clones, none seen once. Sequenced sample: peripheral blood mononuclear cells. These receptors were collected from a person aged 18 to 70 in good health.

This clone was detected many times. The read comes to an end 3 residues before the CDR3 does, leaving the germline J gene to fill in the end. The chain uses TRBV10-1 and TRBJ1-1, with 7 bases identical to TRBD1. Germline values: CDR1 WNHNN, CDR2 SYGVQD (reference sequence). This CDR3 contains 12 residues. Partial CDR3 DNA: TGCGCCAGCAGTGAGACAGGGGCACAA. It is translated as CASSETGAQ. The CDR3 as a whole reads CASSETGAQAFF.

This clone was observed at least ten times. The CDR3 extends 3 residues past the end of the read, so its final part is completed from the germline J gene. The chain joins TRBV6-2 or TRBV6-3 to TRBJ1-6; 7 bases fit TRBD1. CDR3 length: 14 residues. Trimming took 4 bases from V and 7 from J; bases not matched to a gene: 4. The germline V gene encodes CDR1 MNHEY and CDR2 SVGEGT. CDR3 sequence reads: CASSSGTANSPLHF. CDR3 bases read: TGTGCCAGCAGTTCCGGGACAGCCAATTCACCC.

This clone showed up many times. The read finishes 3 residues shy of the CDR3 end, and the germline J gene is used to complete it. The genes are TRBV18 and TRBJ1-5; 8 bases are a match to TRBD1. CDR1 and CDR2 (germline): KGHSH, LQKENI. Germline trimming cut 3 bases from V and 6 bases from J; bases unmatched to any gene: 4. The CDR3 consists of 14 residues. CDR3 bases read: TGTGCCAGCTCACCGACAGGGGAATCTCAGCCC. This encodes CASSPTGESQP. The entire CDR3 reads CASSPTGESQPQHF.

This clone occurred many times. The observed sequence ends 3 residues before the CDR3 terminus, with the missing tail filled in from the germline J gene. This sequence joins TRBV4-2 and TRBJ1-2, with D maybe TRBD1 (6 bases). The CDR3 covers 16 residues. The germline V and J ends were trimmed by 1 base and 2 bases, with 14 bases remaining between them. Germline V gene sequence: CDR1 LGHNA, CDR2 YNFKEQ. CDR3 DNA (partial): TGTGCCAGCAGCCAAGCCCCGACAGGAGCCAACTATGGC. This gives the protein CASSQAPTGANYG. The CDR3 reads in full as CASSQAPTGANYGYTF.

This clone was counted ten times or more. The read gets to within 3 residues of the CDR3 end, and the germline J gene fills in the rest. The chain carries TRBV5-6 and TRBJ2-1; 9 bases match TRBD2. V shed 5 bases and J 4 bases; nucleotides not matched to a gene: 7. The CDR3 is 15 amino acids. Looked up from germline, CDR1 is SGHDT and CDR2 is YYEEEE. The covered CDR3 bases are TGTGCCAGCAGGATGGGGACTAGCCATTACAATGAG. Translating gives CASRMGTSHYNE. The whole CDR3 sequence reads CASRMGTSHYNEQFF.

This clone was picked up many times. Coverage ceases 3 residues before the CDR3 finishes, and the germline J gene fills in the end. The chain employs TRBV18 and TRBJ2-1; 10 bases are shared with TRBD1. The J segment lost 3 bases and the V segment lost 6 bases, leaving 5 bases of the junction unmatched. From germline, CDR1 is KGHSH and CDR2 LQKENI. The CDR3 extends over 15 amino acids. The covered CDR3 bases are TGTGCCAGCTCCCCCGGGACAGGGGTCTACAATGAG. Amino acids: CASSPGTGVYNE. The whole CDR3 protein is CASSPGTGVYNEQFF.

This clone has just a few counts. The read finishes 3 residues shy of the CDR3 end, and the germline J gene is used to complete it. The chain uses TRBV20-1 and TRBJ1-2, with TRBD1 matching over 9 bases. V trimming: 5 bases; J trimming: 6 bases; junction bases outside the gene matches: 13. The CDR3 has 15 amino acids. Germline loops: CDR1 DFQATT, CDR2 SNEGSKA (reference sequence). CDR3 sequence: CSARTTGGALNGYTF. CDR3 DNA (partial): TGCAGTGCTCGGACTACAGGGGGCGCGTTAAATGGC.

Notes on this clone: The CDR3 end lies 3 residues beyond the end of the read and is filled in from the germline J gene. J is TRBJ1-5 and V is TRBV29-1; 7 bases agree with TRBD1. Trimming removed 6 bases from V and 6 bases from J; junction bases left unmatched: 14. This CDR3 region has 15 residues. Germline CDR1 SQVTM, CDR2 ANQGSEA. CDR3 bases read: TGCAGCGTGTTGGAAGGGCAGGGGGTCTCTCAGCCC. The encoded protein is CSVLEGQGVSQP. The entire CDR3 reads CSVLEGQGVSQPQHF.

The table lists this clone with many counts. Read data end 3 residues before the CDR3 end; the end is taken from the germline J gene. This chain connects TRBV20-1 to TRBJ1-1, with no clear D. Deletions cut 0 bases from V and 0 bases from J, with 14 bases between. Germline CDR1 reads DFQATT; CDR2 reads SNEGSKA (reference sequence). The CDR3 loop spans 16 amino acids. The CDR3 sequence is CSARDNAGGMNTEAFF. Partial CDR3 DNA: TGCAGTGCTAGAGATAACGCGGGCGGCATGAACACTGAA.

Many counts were recorded for this clone. Read sequence stops 3 residues before the CDR3 end, and the germline J gene provides the missing end. This sequence joins TRBV20-1 and TRBJ2-7, with D perhaps TRBD1 (6 bases). The V end lost 6 bases, the J end lost 0 bases, and 12 bases lay between the germline ends. In germline, CDR1 is DFQATT, CDR2 SNEGSKA (reference sequence). The CDR3 spans 13 residues. This CDR3 is CSASRGNSYEQYF. CDR3 DNA (partial): TGCAGTGCCTCCAGGGGAAACTCCTACGAG.

This clone was counted ten times or more. The CDR3 end is not reached by the read, which stops 3 residues before it; the germline J gene fills it in. J is TRBJ2-5 and V is TRBV7-6, with D unclear. V lost 0 bases and J lost 4, with 12 bases in between. CDR1 is SGHVS and CDR2 is FNYEAQ in the germline V gene. The CDR3 totals 15 residues. The CDR3 sequence is CASSLAFRVSETQYF. Incomplete CDR3 DNA: TGTGCCAGCAGCTTAGCGTTCCGGGTTTCAGAGACC.

This clone was seen at least ten times. Read sequence stops 3 residues before the CDR3 end, and the germline J gene provides the missing end. V and J are TRBV10-1 and TRBJ2-1; TRBD2 matches 7 bases. With 4 bases clipped from V and 5 bases from J, the junction kept 5 bases outside the gene matches. Germline V gives CDR1 WNHNN, CDR2 SYGVQD (reference sequence). The CDR3 is made up of 14 amino acids. The CDR3 loop reads CASSAGTTHNEQFF. Partial CDR3 DNA: TGCGCCAGCAGTGCCGGGACTACCCACAATGAG.

There are many counts of this clone. The read ends 3 residues early relative to the CDR3; the germline J gene fills the gap. The genes are TRBV30 and TRBJ1-5, with TRBD1 as a possible D gene (5 bases). The V gene lost 5 bases and the J gene lost 5 bases, with 13 bases spanning the gap. The CDR3 spans 13 residues. CDR1 GTSNPN and CDR2 SVGIG come from the germline V gene (reference sequence). The sequenced CDR3 bases are TGTGCCTGGTCCCGGCAGGGCGATCAGCCC. It specifies CAWSRQGDQP. The entire CDR3 protein is CAWSRQGDQPQHF.

This clone was seen many times. The read ends 3 residues shy of where the CDR3 ends; the end is completed using the germline J gene. V gene TRBV2 combines with J gene TRBJ2-3; 7 nucleotides line up with TRBD2. Looked up from germline, CDR1 is SNHLY and CDR2 is FYNNEI. The CDR3 is 16 residues long. V shed 1 base, J shed 0 bases, and the junction held 4 bases outside the gene matches. The part of the CDR3 DNA that was read is TGTGCCAGCAGTGAAGGTCTAGCGGAGAGCACAGATACG. It translates to CASSEGLAESTDT. The full CDR3 is CASSEGLAESTDTQYF.

In this sample, this clone turned up many times. The DNA ends 3 residues before the CDR3 does, and the rest of the CDR3 is filled in from the germline J gene. The chain joins TRBV7-6 to TRBJ2-3, with D hard to call. This CDR3 is 15 amino acids long. CDR1 and CDR2 from the germline V gene are SGHVS and FNYEAQ. V was trimmed by 5 bases and J by 1 base, leaving 13 bases between them. CDR3 DNA, as far as it was read: TGTGCCAGCAGCCTAACCCCTATTGGCACAGATACG. Translation gives CASSLTPIGTDT. The CDR3 in full is CASSLTPIGTDTQYF.

The table lists this clone with many counts. The read finishes 3 residues shy of the CDR3 end, and the germline J gene is used to complete it. The rearrangement joins TRBV7-8 to TRBJ1-3, with D possibly being TRBD1 (5 bases). Germline CDR1 SGHVS, CDR2 FQNEAQ. V gave up 3 bases and J gave up 8 bases, with 17 bases separating them. The CDR3 loop spans 15 amino acids. The covered CDR3 bases are TGTGCCAGCAGCTTGGCTGGGCAGGACAAACACACC. Protein: CASSLAGQDKHT. The full CDR3 is CASSLAGQDKHTIYF. Based on the CDR3 plus reference TRBV7-8 and TRBJ1-3, the full variable domain is GAGVSQSPRYKVAKRGQDVALRCDPISGHVSLFWYQQALGQGPEFLTYFQNEAQLDKSGLPSDRFFAERPEGSVSTLKIQRTQQEDSAVYLCASSLAGQDKHTIYFGEGSWLTVV.

This clone was detected many times. Read data end 3 residues before the CDR3 end; the end is taken from the germline J gene. The chain uses TRBV20-1 and TRBJ2-7, with a possible D match to TRBD1 (6 bases). Germline V gives CDR1 DFQATT, CDR2 SNEGSKA (reference sequence). V lost 3 bases to trimming and J lost 4 bases, with 10 bases between them. This CDR3 is built from 12 residues. The sequenced part of the CDR3 DNA is TGCAGTGCTAGGAACAGGGCGTACGAG. It specifies CSARNRAYE. The whole CDR3 sequence reads CSARNRAYEQYF.

In its sample, this clone was seen many times. CDR3 in amino acids: CASSWTGGYGYTF. The sequenced CDR3 bases are TGTGCCAGCAGTTGGACAGGGGGCTATGGC. V and J are TRBV6-2 or TRBV6-3 and TRBJ1-2; 10 nucleotides agree with TRBD1. Sequencing ends 3 residues short of the CDR3 end; the germline J gene provides the rest. This CDR3 contains 13 residues. In germline, CDR1 is MNHEY, CDR2 SVGEGT. V shed 4 bases, J shed 4 bases, and the junction held 0 bases outside the gene matches.

This clone appeared many times. The read finishes 3 residues shy of the CDR3 end, and the germline J gene is used to complete it. The chain employs TRBV5-5 and TRBJ2-7, with D unresolved. Per the germline V gene, CDR1 is SGHKS and CDR2 is YYEKEE (reference sequence). The CDR3 consists of 13 residues. Trimming removed 4 bases from V and 3 bases from J, with 11 bases in between. CDR3: CASSDPGLYEQYF. The covered CDR3 bases are TGTGCCAGCAGCGATCCAGGTCTCTACGAG.

This clone was seen many times. Germline and junction disagree at one end, which may indicate a read error. The DNA ends 3 residues before the CDR3 does, and the rest of the CDR3 is filled in from the germline J gene. This chain links TRBV4-2 with TRBJ1-4; no clear D. Per the germline V gene, CDR1 is LGHNA and CDR2 is YNFKEQ. This CDR3 has 16 amino acids. The DNA read from the CDR3 is TGCGCCAGCAGCCAAGTACAAGATACAACTAATGAAAAA. It yields the protein CASSQVQDTTNEK. The full CDR3 is CASSQVQDTTNEKLFF.

This clone has a handful of counts. Coverage ceases 3 residues before the CDR3 finishes, and the germline J gene fills in the end. The genes are TRBV2 and TRBJ2-5; 9 bases align to TRBD2. Germline CDR1 reads SNHLY; CDR2 reads FYNNEI. This CDR3 has 15 residues. Trimming cost V 8 bases and J 2 bases; bases outside gene matches: 9. The CDR3 bases that were read are TGTGCCAGCCGTATGGGGAGCGGGGGGCAAGAGACC. This gives the protein CASRMGSGGQET. The complete CDR3 sequence is CASRMGSGGQETQYF.

This clone was seen at least ten times. The CDR3 goes on 3 residues after the read ends, and that part is filled in from the germline J gene. The same CDR3 can be traced to other DNA sequences in this sample. This chain uses TRBV6-1 with TRBJ2-1; 8 bases map to TRBD2. Germline V gives CDR1 MNHNS, CDR2 SASEGT. V lost 3 bases to trimming and J lost 0 bases; unmatched junction nucleotides: 1. The CDR3 spans 15 residues. CDR3 protein: CASSEAGGSYNEQFF. The DNA read from the CDR3 is TGTGCCAGCAGTGAGGCGGGAGGCTCCTACAATGAG.

This clone has at least ten counts. The CDR3 end falls 3 residues outside the read, so it is completed with the germline J gene. The chain carries TRBV18 and TRBJ2-3, with TRBD2 matching 10 bases. This CDR3 has 16 amino acids. Germline V gene lookup returns CDR1 KGHSH and CDR2 LQKENI. V lost 2 bases and J lost 1; bases outside the gene matches: 3. The CDR3 bases that were read are TGTGCCAGCTCACCAGGGGGGACTAGCGGCACAGATACG. Translated: CASSPGGTSGTDT. In full, the CDR3 is CASSPGGTSGTDTQYF.

This clone was counted many times. The read terminates 3 residues before the CDR3 end, so the remaining end is supplied by the germline J gene. This sequence joins TRBV5-1 and TRBJ2-7; D possibly uses TRBD1 or TRBD2 (6 bases each). From germline, CDR1 is SGHRS and CDR2 YFSETQ. V was cut by 10 bases and J by 0 bases, with 17 bases left in between. CDR3 length: 14 residues. The sequenced part of the CDR3 DNA is TGCGCCTCGAAGGAGGGGGTTACCTCCTACGAG. It yields the protein CASKEGVTSYE. The entire CDR3 protein is CASKEGVTSYEQYF. The whole variable domain, filled in from reference TRBV5-1 and TRBJ2-7, reads KAGVTQTPRYLIKTRGQQVTLSCSPISGHRSVSWYQQTPGQGLQFLFEYFSETQRNKGNFPGRFSGRQFSNSRSEMNVSTLELGDSALYLCASKEGVTSYEQYFGPGTRLTVT.

This clone was detected ten times or more. The CDR3 end lies 3 residues beyond the end of the read and is filled in from the germline J gene. This chain links TRBV20-1 with TRBJ2-1, with D tentatively TRBD2 (5 bases). CDR3 size: 14 residues. Per the germline V gene, CDR1 is DFQATT and CDR2 is SNEGSKA (reference sequence). The V end was cut by 0 bases, the J end by 7 bases, with 13 bases between. Incomplete CDR3 DNA: TGCAGTGCTAGAGAGAGCGGATCTGGGAATGAG. It yields the protein CSARESGSGNE. The whole CDR3 sequence is CSARESGSGNEQFF.

Ten or more counts support this clone. The DNA ends 3 residues before the CDR3 does, and the rest of the CDR3 is filled in from the germline J gene. The chain couples TRBV19 to TRBJ2-6; the D gene is possibly TRBD2 (6 bases). Looked up from germline, CDR1 is LNHDA and CDR2 is SQIVND (reference sequence). The CDR3 totals 14 residues. V was pared by 8 bases and J by 0 bases, with 8 bases between. CDR3 protein: CASCGDSGANVLTF. The sequenced part of the CDR3 DNA is TGTGCCAGTTGCGGGGACTCTGGGGCCAACGTC.

This clone was counted many times. The read ends 3 residues shy of where the CDR3 ends; the end is completed using the germline J gene. The chain carries TRBV12-5 and TRBJ2-1, with D perhaps matching TRBD2 (6 bases). V was pared by 3 bases and J by 3 bases, with 9 bases between. CDR3 length: 14 residues. Germline V lookup: CDR1 LGHNT, CDR2 FRNRAP. The CDR3: CASGFGTFYNEQFF. CDR3 DNA (partial): TGTGCTAGTGGTTTTGGGACTTTCTACAATGAG.

This clone occurred many times. The read stops 3 residues short of the end of the CDR3; the missing end is completed from the germline J gene. The chain carries TRBV6-4 and TRBJ1-2, with D maybe TRBD1 (6 bases). There are 14 residues in the CDR3. V lost 2 bases to trimming and J lost 6 bases, with 13 bases between them. CDR1 and CDR2 from the germline V gene are MRHNA and SNTAGT. CDR3 sequence reads: CASSDSHEGDGYTF. The sequenced part of the CDR3 DNA is TGTGCCAGCAGTGACAGCCACGAGGGGGATGGC.

This clone was observed at least ten times. The sequenced fragment ends 3 residues before the CDR3 boundary, so the rest is inferred from the germline J gene. The chain joins TRBV19 to TRBJ2-7; perhaps TRBD1 as D (6 bases). This CDR3 is built from 14 residues. V lost 2 bases, J lost 2 bases, and 10 bases lay in between. Germline CDR1 reads LNHDA; CDR2 reads SQIVND (reference sequence). The CDR3: CASSIFEGAYEQYF. The CDR3 bases that were read are TGTGCCAGTAGTATATTCGAGGGGGCCTACGAG. The full variable domain, completed using reference TRBV19 and TRBJ2-7, is DGGITQSPKYLFRKEGQNVTLSCEQNLNHDAMYWYRQDPGQGLRLIYYSQIVNDFQKGDIAEGYSVSREKKESFPLTVTSAQKNPTAFYLCASSIFEGAYEQYFGPGTRLTVT.

This clone was seen many times. CDR3 amino acids: CASSFNSRFNEQFF. The sequenced part of the CDR3 DNA is TGTGCCAGCAGTTTTAACAGCAGATTCAATGAG. The rearrangement joins TRBV27 to TRBJ2-1; D remains ambiguous. The read ends 3 residues shy of where the CDR3 ends; the end is completed using the germline J gene. Trimming stripped 3 bases from V and 6 bases from J, with 12 bases between. The CDR3 totals 14 residues. Germline CDR1 reads MNHEY; CDR2 reads SMNVEV (reference sequence).